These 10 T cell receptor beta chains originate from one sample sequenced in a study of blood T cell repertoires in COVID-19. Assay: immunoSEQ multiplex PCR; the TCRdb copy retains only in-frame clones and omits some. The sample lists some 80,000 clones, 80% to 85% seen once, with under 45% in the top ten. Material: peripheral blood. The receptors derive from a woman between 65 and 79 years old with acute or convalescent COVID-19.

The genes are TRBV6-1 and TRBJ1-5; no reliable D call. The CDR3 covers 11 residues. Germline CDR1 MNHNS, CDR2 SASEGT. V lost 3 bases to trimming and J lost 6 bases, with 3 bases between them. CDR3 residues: CASSDLQPQHF. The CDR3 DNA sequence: TGTGCCAGCAGTGATCTTCAGCCCCAGCATTTT.

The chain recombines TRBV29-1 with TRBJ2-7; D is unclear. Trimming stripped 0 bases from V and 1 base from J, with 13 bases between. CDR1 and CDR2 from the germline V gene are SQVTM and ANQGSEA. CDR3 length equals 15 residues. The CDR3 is CSVEDRRSGSYEQYF. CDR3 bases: TGCAGCGTTGAAGATCGGAGATCCGGATCCTACGAGCAGTACTTC.

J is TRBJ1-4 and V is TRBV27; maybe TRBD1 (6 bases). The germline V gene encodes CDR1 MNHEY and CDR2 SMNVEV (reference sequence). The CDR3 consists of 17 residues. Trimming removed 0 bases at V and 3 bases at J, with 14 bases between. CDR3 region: CASSLSSGVTANEKLFF. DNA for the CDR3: TGTGCCAGCAGTTTATCGTCAGGGGTAACGGCTAATGAAAAACTGTTTTTT.

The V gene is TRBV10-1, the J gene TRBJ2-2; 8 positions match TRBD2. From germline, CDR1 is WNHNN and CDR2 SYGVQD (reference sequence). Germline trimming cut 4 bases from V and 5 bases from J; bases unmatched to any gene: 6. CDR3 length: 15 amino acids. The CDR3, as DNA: TGCGCCAGCAGTGTTACTAGCGGTCTTACCGGGGAGCTGTTTTTT. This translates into CASSVTSGLTGELFF.

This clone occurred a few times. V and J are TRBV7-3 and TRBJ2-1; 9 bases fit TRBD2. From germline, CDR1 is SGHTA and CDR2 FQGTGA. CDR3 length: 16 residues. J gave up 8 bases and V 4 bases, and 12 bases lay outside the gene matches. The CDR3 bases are TGTGCCAGCAGCTCCCGTGCGGGAGGGAATAGGGATGAGCAGTTCTTC. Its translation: CASSSRAGGNRDEQFF. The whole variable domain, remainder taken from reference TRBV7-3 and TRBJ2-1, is GAGVSQTPSNKVTEKGKYVELRCDPISGHTALYWYRQSLGQGPEFLIYFQGTGAADDSGLPNDRFFAVRPEGSVSTLKIQRTERGDSAVYLCASSSRAGGNRDEQFFGPGTRLTVL.

DNA for the CDR3: TGTGCCACCAGCAGAGATGCGGGAACGGCCGCTACGCAGTATTTT. Amino acid sequence: CATSRDAGTAATQYF. The chain joins TRBV15 to TRBJ2-3, with TRBD2 as a possible D gene (6 bases). This CDR3 comprises 15 residues. V was cut by 0 bases and J by 8 bases, with 15 bases left in between. Per germline, CDR1 LNHNV and CDR2 YYDKDF (reference sequence).

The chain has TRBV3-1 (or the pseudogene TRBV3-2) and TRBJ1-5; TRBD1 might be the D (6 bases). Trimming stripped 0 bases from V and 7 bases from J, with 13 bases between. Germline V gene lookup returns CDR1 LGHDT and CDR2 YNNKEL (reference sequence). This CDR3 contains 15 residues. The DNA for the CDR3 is TGTGCCAGCAGCCAAGATCTTACAGGGCAGCAGCCCCAGCATTTT. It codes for CASSQDLTGQQPQHF.

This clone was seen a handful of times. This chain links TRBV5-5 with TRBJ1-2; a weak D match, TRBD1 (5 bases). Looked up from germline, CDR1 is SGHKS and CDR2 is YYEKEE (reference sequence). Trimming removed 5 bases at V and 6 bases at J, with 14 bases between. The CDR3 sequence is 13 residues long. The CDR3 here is CASSFDSPHGYTF. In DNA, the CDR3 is TGTGCCAGCAGTTTCGACAGCCCCCATGGCTACACCTTC.

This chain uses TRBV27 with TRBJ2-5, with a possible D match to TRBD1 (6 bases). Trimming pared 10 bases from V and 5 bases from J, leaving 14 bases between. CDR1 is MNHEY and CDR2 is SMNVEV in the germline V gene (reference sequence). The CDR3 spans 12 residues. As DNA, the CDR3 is TGTGCCACTCGGCAGGGGTTGGAGACCCAGTACTTC. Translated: CATRQGLETQYF.

In DNA, the CDR3 is TGTGCCAGCAGCCAAGATTCAAGACTAGCGGGAGGGCCCGGCGCCACAGATACGCAGTATTTT. It is translated as CASSQDSRLAGGPGATDTQYF. V is TRBV3-1 (or the pseudogene TRBV3-2) and J is TRBJ2-3; 14 bases are a match to TRBD2. Germline trimming cut 0 bases from V and 2 bases from J; bases unmatched to any gene: 13. CDR3 length: 21 residues. Germline V gene sequence: CDR1 LGHDT, CDR2 YNNKEL (reference sequence).